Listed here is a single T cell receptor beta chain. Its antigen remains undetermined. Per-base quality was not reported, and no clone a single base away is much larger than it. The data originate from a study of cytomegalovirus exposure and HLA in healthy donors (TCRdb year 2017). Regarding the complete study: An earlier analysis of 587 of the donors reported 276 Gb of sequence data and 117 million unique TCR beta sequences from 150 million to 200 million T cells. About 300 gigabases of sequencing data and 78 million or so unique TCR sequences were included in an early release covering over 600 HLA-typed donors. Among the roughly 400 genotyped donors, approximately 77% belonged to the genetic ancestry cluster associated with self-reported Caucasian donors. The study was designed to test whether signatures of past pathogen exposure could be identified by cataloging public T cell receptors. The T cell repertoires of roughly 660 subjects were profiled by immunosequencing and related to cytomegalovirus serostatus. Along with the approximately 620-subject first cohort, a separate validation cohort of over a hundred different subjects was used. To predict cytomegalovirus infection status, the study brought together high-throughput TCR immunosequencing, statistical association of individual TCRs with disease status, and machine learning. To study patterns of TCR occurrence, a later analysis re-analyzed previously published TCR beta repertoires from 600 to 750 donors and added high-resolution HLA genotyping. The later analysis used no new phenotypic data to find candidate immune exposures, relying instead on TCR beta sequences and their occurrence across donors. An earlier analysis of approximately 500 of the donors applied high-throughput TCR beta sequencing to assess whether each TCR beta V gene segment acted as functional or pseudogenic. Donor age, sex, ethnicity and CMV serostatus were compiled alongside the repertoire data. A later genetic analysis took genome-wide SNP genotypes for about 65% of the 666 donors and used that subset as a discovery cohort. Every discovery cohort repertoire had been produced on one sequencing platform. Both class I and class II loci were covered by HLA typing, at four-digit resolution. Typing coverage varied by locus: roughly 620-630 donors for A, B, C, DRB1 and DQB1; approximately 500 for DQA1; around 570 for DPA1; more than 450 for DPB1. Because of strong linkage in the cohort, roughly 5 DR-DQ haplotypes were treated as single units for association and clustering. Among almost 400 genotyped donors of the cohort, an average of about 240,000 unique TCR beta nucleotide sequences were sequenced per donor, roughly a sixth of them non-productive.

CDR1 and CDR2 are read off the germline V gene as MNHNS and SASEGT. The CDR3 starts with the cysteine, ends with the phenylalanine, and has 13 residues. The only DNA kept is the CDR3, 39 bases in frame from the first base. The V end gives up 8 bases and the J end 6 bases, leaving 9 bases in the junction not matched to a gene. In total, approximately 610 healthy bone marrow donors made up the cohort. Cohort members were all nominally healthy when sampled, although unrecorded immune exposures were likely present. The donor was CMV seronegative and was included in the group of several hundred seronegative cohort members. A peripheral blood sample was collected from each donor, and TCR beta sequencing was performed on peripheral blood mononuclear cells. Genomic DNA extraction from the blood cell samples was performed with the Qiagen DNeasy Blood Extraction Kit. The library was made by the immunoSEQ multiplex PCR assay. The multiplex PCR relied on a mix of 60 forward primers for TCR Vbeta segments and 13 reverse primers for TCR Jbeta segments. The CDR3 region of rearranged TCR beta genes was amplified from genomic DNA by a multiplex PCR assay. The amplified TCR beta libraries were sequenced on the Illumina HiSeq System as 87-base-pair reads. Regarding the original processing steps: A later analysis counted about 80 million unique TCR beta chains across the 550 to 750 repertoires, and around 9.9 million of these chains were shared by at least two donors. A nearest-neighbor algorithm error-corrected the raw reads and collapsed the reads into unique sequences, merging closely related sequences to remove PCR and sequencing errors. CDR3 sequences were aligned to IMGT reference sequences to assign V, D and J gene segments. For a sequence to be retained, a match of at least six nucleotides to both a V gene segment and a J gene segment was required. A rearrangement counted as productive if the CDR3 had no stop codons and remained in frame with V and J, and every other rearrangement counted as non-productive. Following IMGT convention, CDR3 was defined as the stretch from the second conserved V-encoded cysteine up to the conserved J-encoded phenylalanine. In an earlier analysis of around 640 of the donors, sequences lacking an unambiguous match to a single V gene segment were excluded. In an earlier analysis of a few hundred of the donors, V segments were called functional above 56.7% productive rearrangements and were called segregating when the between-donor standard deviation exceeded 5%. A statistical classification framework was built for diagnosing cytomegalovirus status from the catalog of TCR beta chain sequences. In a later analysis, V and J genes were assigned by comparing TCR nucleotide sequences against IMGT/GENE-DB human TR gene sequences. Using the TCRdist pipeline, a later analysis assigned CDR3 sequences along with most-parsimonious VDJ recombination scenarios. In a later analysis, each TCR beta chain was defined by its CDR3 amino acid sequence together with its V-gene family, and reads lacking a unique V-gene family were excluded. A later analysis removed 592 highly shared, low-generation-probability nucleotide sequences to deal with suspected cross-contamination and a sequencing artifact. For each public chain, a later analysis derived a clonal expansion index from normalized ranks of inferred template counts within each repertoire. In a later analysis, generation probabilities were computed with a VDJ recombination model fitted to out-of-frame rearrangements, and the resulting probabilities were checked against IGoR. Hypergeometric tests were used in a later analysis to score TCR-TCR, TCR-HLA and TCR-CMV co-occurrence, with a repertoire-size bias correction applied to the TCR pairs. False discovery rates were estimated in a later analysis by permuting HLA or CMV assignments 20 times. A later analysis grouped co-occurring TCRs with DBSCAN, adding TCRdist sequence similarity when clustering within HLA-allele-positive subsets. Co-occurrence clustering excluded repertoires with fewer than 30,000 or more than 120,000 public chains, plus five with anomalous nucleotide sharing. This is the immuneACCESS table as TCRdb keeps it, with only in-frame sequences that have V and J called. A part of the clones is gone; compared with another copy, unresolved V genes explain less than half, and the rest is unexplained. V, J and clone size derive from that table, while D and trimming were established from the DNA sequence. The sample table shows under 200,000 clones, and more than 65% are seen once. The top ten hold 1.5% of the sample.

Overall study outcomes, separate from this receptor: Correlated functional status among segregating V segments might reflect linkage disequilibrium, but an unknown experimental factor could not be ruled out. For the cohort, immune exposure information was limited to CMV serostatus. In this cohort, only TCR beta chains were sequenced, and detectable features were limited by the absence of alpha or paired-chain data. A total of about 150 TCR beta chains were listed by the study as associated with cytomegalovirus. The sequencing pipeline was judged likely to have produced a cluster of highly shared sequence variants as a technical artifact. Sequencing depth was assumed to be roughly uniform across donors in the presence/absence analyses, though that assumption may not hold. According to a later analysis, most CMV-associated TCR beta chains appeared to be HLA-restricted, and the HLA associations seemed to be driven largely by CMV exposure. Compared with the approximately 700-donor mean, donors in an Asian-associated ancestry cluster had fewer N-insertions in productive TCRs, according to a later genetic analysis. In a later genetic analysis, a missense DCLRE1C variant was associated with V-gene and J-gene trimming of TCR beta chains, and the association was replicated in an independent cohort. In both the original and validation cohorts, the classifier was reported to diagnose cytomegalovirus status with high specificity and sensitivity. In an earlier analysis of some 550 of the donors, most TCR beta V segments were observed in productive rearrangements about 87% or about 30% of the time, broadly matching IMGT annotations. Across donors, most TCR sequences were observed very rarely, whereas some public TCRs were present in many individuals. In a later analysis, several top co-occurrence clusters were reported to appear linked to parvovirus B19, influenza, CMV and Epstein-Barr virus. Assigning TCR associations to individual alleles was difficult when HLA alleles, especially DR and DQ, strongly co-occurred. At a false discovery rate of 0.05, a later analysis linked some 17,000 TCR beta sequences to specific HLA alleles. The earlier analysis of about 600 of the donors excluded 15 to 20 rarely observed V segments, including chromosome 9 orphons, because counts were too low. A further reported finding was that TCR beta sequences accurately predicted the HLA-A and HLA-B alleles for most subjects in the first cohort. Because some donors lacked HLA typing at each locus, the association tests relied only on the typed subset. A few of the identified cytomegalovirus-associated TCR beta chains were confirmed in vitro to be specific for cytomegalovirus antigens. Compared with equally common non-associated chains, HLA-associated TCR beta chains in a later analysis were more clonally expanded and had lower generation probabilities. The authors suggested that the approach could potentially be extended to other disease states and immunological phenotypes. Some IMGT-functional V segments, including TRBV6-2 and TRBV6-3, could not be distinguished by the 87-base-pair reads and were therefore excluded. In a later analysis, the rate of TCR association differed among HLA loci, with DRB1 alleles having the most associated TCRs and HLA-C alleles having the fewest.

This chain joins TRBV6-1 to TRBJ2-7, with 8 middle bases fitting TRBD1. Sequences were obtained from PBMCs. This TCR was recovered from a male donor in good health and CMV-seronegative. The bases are TGTGCCAGCGGAGCGACAGGGGTGGGCGAGCAGTACTTC. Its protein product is CASGATGVGEQYF.